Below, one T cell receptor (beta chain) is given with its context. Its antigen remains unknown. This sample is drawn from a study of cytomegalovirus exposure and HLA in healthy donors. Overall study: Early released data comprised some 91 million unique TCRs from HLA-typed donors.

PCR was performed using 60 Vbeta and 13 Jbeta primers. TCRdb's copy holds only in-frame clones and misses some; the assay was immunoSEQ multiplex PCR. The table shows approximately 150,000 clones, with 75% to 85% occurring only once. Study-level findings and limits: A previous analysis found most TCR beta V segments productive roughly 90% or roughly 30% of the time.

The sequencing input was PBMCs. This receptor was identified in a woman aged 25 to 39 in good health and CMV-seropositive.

CDR3 sequence reads: CASRRQGRPEAFF. For the CDR3, the DNA is TGTGCCAGCAGGAGACAGGGTAGGCCTGAAGCTTTCTTT. The V gene is TRBV6-4, the J gene TRBJ1-1, with TRBD1 matching 7 bases. V lost 6 bases and J lost 6; bases outside the gene matches: 7. The germline CDR1 and CDR2 sequences are MRHNA and SNTAGT. The CDR3 covers 13 residues.